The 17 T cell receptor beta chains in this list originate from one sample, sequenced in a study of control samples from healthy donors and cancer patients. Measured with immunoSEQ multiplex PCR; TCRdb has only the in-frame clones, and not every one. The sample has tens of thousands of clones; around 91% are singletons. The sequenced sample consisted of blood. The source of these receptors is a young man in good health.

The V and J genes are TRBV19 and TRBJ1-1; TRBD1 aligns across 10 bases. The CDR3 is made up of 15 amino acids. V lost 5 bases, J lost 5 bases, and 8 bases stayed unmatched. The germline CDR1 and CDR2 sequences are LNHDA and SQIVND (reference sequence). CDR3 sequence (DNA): TGTGCCAGTAGTTCGGTTAAGGACAGGGGGACTGAAGCTTTCTTT. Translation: CASSSVKDRGTEAFF.

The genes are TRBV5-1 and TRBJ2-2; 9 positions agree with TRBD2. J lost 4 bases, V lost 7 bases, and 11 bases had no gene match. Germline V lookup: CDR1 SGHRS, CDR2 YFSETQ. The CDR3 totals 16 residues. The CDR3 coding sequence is TGCGCCAGCTCTGGGGGTAGCGGGAGAATCACCGGGGAGCTGTTTTTT. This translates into CASSGGSGRITGELFF. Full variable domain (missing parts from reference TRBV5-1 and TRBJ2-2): KAGVTQTPRYLIKTRGQQVTLSCSPISGHRSVSWYQQTPGQGLQFLFEYFSETQRNKGNFPGRFSGRQFSNSRSEMNVSTLELGDSALYLCASSGGSGRITGELFFGEGSRLTVL.

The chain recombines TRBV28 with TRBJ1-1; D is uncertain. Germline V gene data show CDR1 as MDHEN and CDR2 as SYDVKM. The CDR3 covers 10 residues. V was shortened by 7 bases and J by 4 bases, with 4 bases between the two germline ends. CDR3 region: CASTGTEAFF. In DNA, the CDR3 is TGTGCCAGCACTGGCACTGAAGCTTTCTTT.

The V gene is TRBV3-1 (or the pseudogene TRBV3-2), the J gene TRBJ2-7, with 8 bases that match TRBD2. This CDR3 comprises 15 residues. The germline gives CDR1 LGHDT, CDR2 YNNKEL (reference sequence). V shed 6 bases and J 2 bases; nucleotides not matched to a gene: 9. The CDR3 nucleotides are TGTGCCAGCAGGTCTCTACAAGCGGGAGCCTACGAGCAGTACTTC. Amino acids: CASRSLQAGAYEQYF.

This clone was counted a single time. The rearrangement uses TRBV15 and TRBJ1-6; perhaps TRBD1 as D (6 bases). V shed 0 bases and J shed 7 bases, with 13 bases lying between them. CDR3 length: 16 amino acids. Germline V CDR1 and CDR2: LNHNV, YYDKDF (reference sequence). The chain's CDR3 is CATSRDPRTVNSPLHF. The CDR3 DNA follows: TGTGCCACCAGCAGAGATCCGAGGACAGTAAATTCACCCCTCCACTTT.

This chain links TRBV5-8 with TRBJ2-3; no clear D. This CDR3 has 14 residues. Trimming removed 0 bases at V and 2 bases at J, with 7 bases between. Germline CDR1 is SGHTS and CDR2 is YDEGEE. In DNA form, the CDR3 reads TGTGCCAGCAGCTTGGCCAGGCACACAGATACGCAGTATTTT. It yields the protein CASSLARHTDTQYF.

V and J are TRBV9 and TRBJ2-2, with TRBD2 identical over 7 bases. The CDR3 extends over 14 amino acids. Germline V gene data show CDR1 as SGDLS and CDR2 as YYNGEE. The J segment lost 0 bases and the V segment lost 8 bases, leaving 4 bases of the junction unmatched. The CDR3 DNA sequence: TGTGCCAGTCGTACTAGCGCGAACACCGGGGAGCTGTTTTTT. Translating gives CASRTSANTGELFF. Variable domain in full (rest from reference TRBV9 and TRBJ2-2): DSGVTQTPKHLITATGQRVTLRCSPRSGDLSVYWYQQSLDQGLQFLIQYYNGEERAKGNILERFSAQQFPDLHSELNLSSLELGDSALYFCASRTSANTGELFFGEGSRLTVL.

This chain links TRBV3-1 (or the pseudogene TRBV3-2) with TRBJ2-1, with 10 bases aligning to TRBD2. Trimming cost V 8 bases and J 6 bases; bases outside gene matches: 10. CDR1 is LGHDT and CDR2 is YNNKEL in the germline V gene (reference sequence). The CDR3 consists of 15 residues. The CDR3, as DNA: TGTGCCAGCGAAGATGTAGCGGGGGGAAGCAATGAGCAGTTCTTC. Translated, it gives CASEDVAGGSNEQFF.

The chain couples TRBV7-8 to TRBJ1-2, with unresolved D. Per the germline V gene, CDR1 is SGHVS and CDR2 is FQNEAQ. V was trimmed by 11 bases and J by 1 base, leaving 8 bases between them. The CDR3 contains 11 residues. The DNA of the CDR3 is TGTGCCGGTCGGGATAACTATGGCTACACCTTC. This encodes CAGRDNYGYTF.

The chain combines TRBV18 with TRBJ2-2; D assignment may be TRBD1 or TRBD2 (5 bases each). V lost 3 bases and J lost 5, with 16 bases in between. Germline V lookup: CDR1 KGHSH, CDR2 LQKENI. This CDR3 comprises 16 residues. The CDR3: CASSPYAGAETGELFF. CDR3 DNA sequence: TGTGCCAGCTCACCGTACGCCGGGGCGGAAACCGGGGAGCTGTTTTTT.

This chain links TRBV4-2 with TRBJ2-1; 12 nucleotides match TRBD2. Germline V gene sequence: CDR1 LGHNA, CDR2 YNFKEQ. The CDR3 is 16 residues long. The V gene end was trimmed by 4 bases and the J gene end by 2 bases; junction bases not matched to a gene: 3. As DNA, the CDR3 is TGTGCCAGCAGCCGATGGACTAGCGGGGCCTACAATGAGCAGTTCTTC. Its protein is CASSRWTSGAYNEQFF.

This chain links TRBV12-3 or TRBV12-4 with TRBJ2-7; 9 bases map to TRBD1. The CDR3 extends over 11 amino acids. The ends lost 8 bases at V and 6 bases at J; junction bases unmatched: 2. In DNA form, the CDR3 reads TGTGCCAGCCACAGGGGGCGCGAGCAGTACTTC. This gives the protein CASHRGREQYF.

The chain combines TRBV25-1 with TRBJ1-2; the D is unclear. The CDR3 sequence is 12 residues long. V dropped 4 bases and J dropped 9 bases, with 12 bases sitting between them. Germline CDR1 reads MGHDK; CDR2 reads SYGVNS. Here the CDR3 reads CASSGTSMSYTF. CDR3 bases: TGTGCCAGCAGTGGCACCTCAATGAGCTACACCTTC.

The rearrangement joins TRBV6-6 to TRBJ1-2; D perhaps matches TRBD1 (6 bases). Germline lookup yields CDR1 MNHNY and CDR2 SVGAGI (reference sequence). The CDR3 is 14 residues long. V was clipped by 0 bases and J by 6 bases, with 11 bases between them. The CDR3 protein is CASSYSTGYDGYTF. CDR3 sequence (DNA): TGTGCCAGCAGTTACTCCACAGGGTACGATGGCTACACCTTC.

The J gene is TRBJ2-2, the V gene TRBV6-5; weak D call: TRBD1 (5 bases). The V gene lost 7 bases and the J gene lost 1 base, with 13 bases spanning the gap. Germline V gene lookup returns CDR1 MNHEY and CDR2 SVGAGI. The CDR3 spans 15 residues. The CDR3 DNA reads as TGTGCCAGCACAGGGTGGGGCAGGAACACCGGGGAGCTGTTTTTT. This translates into CASTGWGRNTGELFF.

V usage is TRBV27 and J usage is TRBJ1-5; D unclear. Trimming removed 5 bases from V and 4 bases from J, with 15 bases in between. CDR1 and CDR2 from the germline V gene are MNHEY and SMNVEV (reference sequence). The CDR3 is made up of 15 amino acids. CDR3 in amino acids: CASSPLGSGNQPQHF. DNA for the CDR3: TGTGCCAGCAGTCCCCTAGGTTCGGGAAATCAGCCCCAGCATTTT.

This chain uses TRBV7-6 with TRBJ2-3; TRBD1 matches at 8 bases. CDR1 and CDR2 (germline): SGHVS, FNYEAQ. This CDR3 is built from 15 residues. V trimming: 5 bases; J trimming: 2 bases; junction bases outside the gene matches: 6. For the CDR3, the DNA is TGTGCCAGCAGCCGACAGGGGCTAGACACAGATACGCAGTATTTT. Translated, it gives CASSRQGLDTDTQYF.